This is a list of T cell receptor beta chains from one sample in a study of shared clonotypes between healthy human individuals. The protocol was immunoSEQ multiplex PCR, while the TCRdb copy is restricted to in-frame clones and leaves out a portion. Among about 680,000 clones listed, just over 90% were seen once. Sequenced input: naive CD8+ T cells sorted from blood. These receptors were collected from a young man in good health. Each CDR3 is given with its conserved first and last residue. Fields, in order: V gene, clone size, D gene, J gene, CDR3 DNA, CDR3 protein. The D gene is left open where the match is weak. Rows may omit the clone size; those that give it use once, few, many or a size class.

>TRBV19|few|NA|TRBJ1-2
TGTGCCACTACGACCAATCCAGGACGTGGCTACACCTTC
CATTTNPGRGYTF
>TRBV4-1|NA|NA|TRBJ1-1
TGCGCCAGCAGCCAAGATGGGTCCCTGAACACTGAAGCTTTCTTT
CASSQDGSLNTEAFF
>TRBV6-5|NA|NA|TRBJ1-5
TGTGCCAGCAGTTACACCGAGGATCAGCCCCAGCATTTT
CASSYTEDQPQHF
>TRBV5-5|NA|TRBD1|TRBJ2-7
TGTGCCAGCAGCTCCCCGGGACAGGGGGGATACGAGCAGTACTTC
CASSSPGQGGYEQYF
>TRBV10-3|NA|TRBD1|TRBJ2-7
TGTGCCATCAGTGAAGACAGGGGGCGGCACGAGCAGTACTTC
CAISEDRGRHEQYF
>TRBV19|NA|NA|TRBJ2-5
TGTGCCAGTAGCATCCCCCCCTCAGAGACCCAGTACTTC
CASSIPPSETQYF
>TRBV27|NA|NA|TRBJ2-5
TGTGCCAGCAGTTTGGGGGCAGGTTCAACAGACCAAGAGACCCAGTACTTC
CASSLGAGSTDQETQYF
>TRBV9|NA|TRBD2|TRBJ2-2
TGTGCCAGCAGCGCCTGGCGGGAGGACGGGGAGCTGTTTTTT
CASSAWREDGELFF
>TRBV9|NA|NA|TRBJ2-7
TGTGCCAGCAGCCCTTACGGGGACAACTACGAGCAGTACTTC
CASSPYGDNYEQYF
>TRBV9|NA|TRBD2|TRBJ2-3
TGTGCCAGCAGCGAAGGACTAGCGGGCACCACAGATACGCAGTATTTT
CASSEGLAGTTDTQYF
>TRBV2|NA|NA|TRBJ2-1
TGTGCCAGCAGTTCGACCCGGACCGCGTTCAATGAGCAGTTCTTC
CASSSTRTAFNEQFF
>TRBV10-3|NA|NA|TRBJ2-7
TGTGCCATCAGTTCTGGACAGCTACAGCCCTACGAGCAGTACTTC
CAISSGQLQPYEQYF
>TRBV9|NA|TRBD2|TRBJ2-5
TGTGCCAGCAGCGTAGATCGGGAGAATCTAGCGGCTGATAGAGAGACCCAGTACTTC
CASSVDRENLAADRETQYF
>TRBV7-7|once|NA|TRBJ2-1
TGTGCCAGCAGCCCAAGGTCTGGCAATGAGCAGTTCTTC
CASSPRSGNEQFF
>TRBV28|NA|NA|TRBJ1-2
TGTGCCAGCAGTCCGGCAGGGATTGGTTATGGCTACACCTTC
CASSPAGIGYGYTF
>TRBV7-2|NA|NA|TRBJ2-1
TGTGCCAGCAGCTTAGAGGGTCACTCCTACAATGAGCAGTTCTTC
CASSLEGHSYNEQFF
>TRBV9|NA|TRBD1|TRBJ1-5
TGTGCCAGCAGCGTAGGAGGGGGCGGCAATCAGCCCCAGCATTTT
CASSVGGGGNQPQHF
>TRBV30|once|TRBD1|TRBJ1-3
TGTGCCTCCCCCGGGACAGGTTACTCTGGAAACACCATATATTTT
CASPGTGYSGNTIYF
>TRBV7-9|once|NA|TRBJ1-1
TGTGCCAGCCGAAACGGGGGGGTAAACACTGAAGCTTTCTTT
CASRNGGVNTEAFF
>TRBV6-6|NA|NA|TRBJ1-1
TGTGCCAGCAGTCCCCAAATGAACACTGAAGCTTTCTTT
CASSPQMNTEAFF
>TRBV29-1|NA|TRBD2|TRBJ2-7
TGCAGCGTTGATCACGGTCGGGAGGCCACCTACGAGCAGTACTTC
CSVDHGREATYEQYF
>TRBV9|NA|NA|TRBJ2-2
TGTGCCAGCAGCGTAGGATCACTAGCCGGGGAGCTGTTTTTT
CASSVGSLAGELFF
>TRBV7-6|NA|NA|TRBJ2-2
TGTGCCAGCAGCTTAGGGGTCGGGGGGGAGCTGTTTTTT
CASSLGVGGELFF
>TRBV5-6|NA|NA|TRBJ2-3
TGTGCCAGCAGCTTAGGTAGACCCGAGTATTTT
CASSLGRPEYF
>TRBV5-1|NA|NA|TRBJ2-2
TGCGCCAGCAGCCTAGGGGTTGGGATCTTGAACACCGGGGAGCTGTTTTTT
CASSLGVGILNTGELFF
>TRBV11-2|NA|NA|TRBJ2-3
TGTGCCAGCACTCCGGGAGCCTTCCCAGATACGCAGTATTTT
CASTPGAFPDTQYF
>TRBV18|NA|NA|TRBJ2-4
TGTGCCAGCTCACCCGGGACACAAGCCAAAAACATTCAGTACTTC
CASSPGTQAKNIQYF
>TRBV6-6|NA|NA|TRBJ2-1
TGTGCCAGCAGTTGGACTGGTCAGGGTACTATTGAGCAGTTCTTC
CASSWTGQGTIEQFF
>TRBV7-9|NA|NA|TRBJ2-1
TGTGCCAGCAGCTTTAACAGGGAAAGCTCCTACAATGAGCAGTTCTTC
CASSFNRESSYNEQFF
>TRBV27|NA|NA|TRBJ2-5
TGTGCCAGCAGCGAACCCGGCCGGGGGACCCAGTACTTC
CASSEPGRGTQYF
>TRBV5-5|NA|NA|TRBJ2-7
TGTGCCAGCAGTCCTACTAGGCGGGCCTACGAGCAGTACTTC
CASSPTRRAYEQYF
>TRBV18|NA|NA|TRBJ2-7
TGTGCCAGCTCACCTAGCGTGAGCTCCTACGAGCAGTACTTC
CASSPSVSSYEQYF
>TRBV7-2|once|NA|TRBJ1-1
TGTGCCAGCAGCTTAGATCGTGGGGTGGTTGCTGAAGCTTTCTTT
CASSLDRGVVAEAFF
>TRBV27|NA|NA|TRBJ1-5
TGTGCCAGCAGGGAAAGGGGCGGCGTTCAGCCCCAGCATTTT
CASRERGGVQPQHF
>TRBV27|NA|TRBD1|TRBJ2-3
TGTGCCAGCAGTTTATCAGGGGGCGGCACAGATACGCAGTATTTT
CASSLSGGGTDTQYF
>TRBV27|NA|NA|TRBJ2-3
TGTGCCAGCAGTTTATTGGACAATCGAGATACGCAGTATTTT
CASSLLDNRDTQYF
>TRBV6-6|NA|TRBD1|TRBJ2-7
TGTGCCAGCAAACTAGGGACAGCTAATTCCTACGAGCAGTACTTC
CASKLGTANSYEQYF
>TRBV4-1|once|TRBD1|TRBJ1-1
TGCGCCAGCAGCCAAGAGACAGGGGTAAACACTGAAGCTTTCTTT
CASSQETGVNTEAFF
>TRBV19|NA|TRBD2|TRBJ2-7
TGTGCCAGTAGTTCTAGCGGGAGAAATCTTATCTACGAGCAGTACTTC
CASSSSGRNLIYEQYF
>TRBV11-3|NA|TRBD1|TRBJ2-1
TGTGCCAGCAGCTTGGGGGACAGCTCCTACAATGAGCAGTTCTTC
CASSLGDSSYNEQFF
>TRBV19|NA|NA|TRBJ1-2
TGTGCCAGTACCCCATCCTTGGGGGAAGCCTATGGCTACACCTTC
CASTPSLGEAYGYTF
>TRBV15|NA|TRBD2|TRBJ2-1
TGTGCCACCAGTCCGGGACTAGCGGGTTTAAATGAGCAGTTCTTC
CATSPGLAGLNEQFF
>TRBV6-5|NA|NA|TRBJ1-5
TGTGCCAGCAGCCCCTCTTACTATAGCAATCAGCCCCAGCATTTT
CASSPSYYSNQPQHF
>TRBV5-6|NA|TRBD2|TRBJ2-1
TGTGCCAGCAGCTTGTTTACTAGCGGGAGCCGGGAGCAGTTCTTC
CASSLFTSGSREQFF
>TRBV5-5|once|NA|TRBJ2-3
TGTGCCAGCAGCGTCCCGGGACATCAAATCGTGTCGACAGATACGCAGTATTTT
CASSVPGHQIVSTDTQYF
>TRBV5-1|NA|NA|TRBJ1-1
TGCGCCAGCAGCCTAGTCCTAGGGGGCACTGAAGCTTTCTTT
CASSLVLGGTEAFF
>TRBV7-9|NA|NA|TRBJ1-1
TGTGCCAGCAGCTCCCCCACAAAGGCTTTCTTT
CASSSPTKAFF
>TRBV11-2|NA|NA|TRBJ2-7
TGTGCCAGCAGCTTAGAGGTCTCCTACGAGCAGTACTTC
CASSLEVSYEQYF
>TRBV5-4|NA|NA|TRBJ2-3
TGTGCCAGCAGCTCTAGCGTGGTGGATACGCAGTATTTT
CASSSSVVDTQYF
>TRBV7-9|once|NA|TRBJ2-7
TGTGCCAGCAACAATCGGGACACCGGATGGTACGAGCAGTACTTC
CASNNRDTGWYEQYF
>TRBV4-3|once|TRBD1|TRBJ1-2
TGCGCCAGCAGCCAAGTTGGGACAGGCCGGCTCTCTGGCTACACCTTC
CASSQVGTGRLSGYTF
>TRBV7-9|NA|TRBD1|TRBJ2-7
TGTGCCAGCAGCTATCCCCTGGGGACAGGGTCCTCCTACGAGCAGTACTTC
CASSYPLGTGSSYEQYF
>TRBV6-5|NA|NA|TRBJ2-1
TGTGCCAGCATCTCAGCTGGTGAGCAGTTCTTC
CASISAGEQFF
>TRBV6-1|NA|NA|TRBJ1-4
TGTGCCAGCAGGGGCGCGGTGTCAACTAATGAAAAACTGTTTTTT
CASRGAVSTNEKLFF